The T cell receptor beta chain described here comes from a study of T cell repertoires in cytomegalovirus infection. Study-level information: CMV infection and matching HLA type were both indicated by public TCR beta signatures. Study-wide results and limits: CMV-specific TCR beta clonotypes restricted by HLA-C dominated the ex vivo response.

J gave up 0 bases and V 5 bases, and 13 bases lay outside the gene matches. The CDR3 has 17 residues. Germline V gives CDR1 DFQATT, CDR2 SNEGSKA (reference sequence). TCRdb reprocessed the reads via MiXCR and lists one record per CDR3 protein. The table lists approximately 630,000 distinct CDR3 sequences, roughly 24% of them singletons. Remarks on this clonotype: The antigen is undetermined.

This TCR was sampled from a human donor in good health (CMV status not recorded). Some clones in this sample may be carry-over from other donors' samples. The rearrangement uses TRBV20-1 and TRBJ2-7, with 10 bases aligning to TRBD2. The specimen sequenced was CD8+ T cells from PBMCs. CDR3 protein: CSASPRLAGEASYEQYF. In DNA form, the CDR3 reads TGCAGTGCTTCCCCTAGGCTAGCGGGGGAAGCCTCCTACGAGCAGTACTTC.